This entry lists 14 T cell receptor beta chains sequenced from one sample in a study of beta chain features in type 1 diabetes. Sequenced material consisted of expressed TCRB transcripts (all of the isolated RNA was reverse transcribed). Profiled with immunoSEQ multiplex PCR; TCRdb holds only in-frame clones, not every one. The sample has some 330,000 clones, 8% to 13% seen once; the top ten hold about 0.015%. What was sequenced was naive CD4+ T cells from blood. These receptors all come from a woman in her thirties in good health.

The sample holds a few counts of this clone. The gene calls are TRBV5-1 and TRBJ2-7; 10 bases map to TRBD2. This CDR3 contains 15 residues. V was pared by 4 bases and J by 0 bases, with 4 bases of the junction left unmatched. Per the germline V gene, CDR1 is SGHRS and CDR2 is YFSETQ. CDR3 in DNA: TGCGCCAGCAGCCTAGGGACTAGCGCCTCCTACGAGCAGTACTTC. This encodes CASSLGTSASYEQYF.

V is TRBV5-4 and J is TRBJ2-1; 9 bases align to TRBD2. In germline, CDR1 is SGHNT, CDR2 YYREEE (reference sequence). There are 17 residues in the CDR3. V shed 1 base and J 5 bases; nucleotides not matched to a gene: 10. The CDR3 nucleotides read TGTGCCAGCAGCTTGAAATCACTAGCGGGTACCGACAATGAGCAGTTCTTC. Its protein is CASSLKSLAGTDNEQFF.

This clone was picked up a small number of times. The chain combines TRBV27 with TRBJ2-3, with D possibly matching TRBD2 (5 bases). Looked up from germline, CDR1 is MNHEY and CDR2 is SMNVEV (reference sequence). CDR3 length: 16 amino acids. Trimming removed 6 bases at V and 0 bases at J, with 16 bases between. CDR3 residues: CASSPSDYPSTDTQYF. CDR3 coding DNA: TGTGCCAGCAGCCCCTCCGACTACCCGAGCACAGATACGCAGTATTTT.

CDR3 in DNA: TGCGCCAGCAGCACGGGACTACCGAACACCGGGGAGCTGTTTTTT. This encodes CASSTGLPNTGELFF. The rearrangement uses TRBV5-1 and TRBJ2-2; TRBD2 aligns across 7 bases. With 4 bases clipped from V and 0 bases from J, the junction kept 3 bases outside the gene matches. The CDR3 loop spans 15 amino acids. Per germline, CDR1 SGHRS and CDR2 YFSETQ. Combining the CDR3 with reference TRBV5-1 and TRBJ2-2 gives the whole variable domain KAGVTQTPRYLIKTRGQQVTLSCSPISGHRSVSWYQQTPGQGLQFLFEYFSETQRNKGNFPGRFSGRQFSNSRSEMNVSTLELGDSALYLCASSTGLPNTGELFFGEGSRLTVL.

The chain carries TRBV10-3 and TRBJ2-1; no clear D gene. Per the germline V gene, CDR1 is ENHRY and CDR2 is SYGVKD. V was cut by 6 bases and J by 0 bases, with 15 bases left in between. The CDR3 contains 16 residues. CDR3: CAISSVTDSSYNEQFF. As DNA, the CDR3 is TGTGCCATCAGCTCGGTAACAGATTCCTCCTACAATGAGCAGTTCTTC.

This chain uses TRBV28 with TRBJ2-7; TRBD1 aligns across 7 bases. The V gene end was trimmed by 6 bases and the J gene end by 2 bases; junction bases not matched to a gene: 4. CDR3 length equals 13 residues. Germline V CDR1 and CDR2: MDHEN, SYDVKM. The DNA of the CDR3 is TGTGCCAGCAGACGGGACAGCCCCTACGAGCAGTACTTC. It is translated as CASRRDSPYEQYF.

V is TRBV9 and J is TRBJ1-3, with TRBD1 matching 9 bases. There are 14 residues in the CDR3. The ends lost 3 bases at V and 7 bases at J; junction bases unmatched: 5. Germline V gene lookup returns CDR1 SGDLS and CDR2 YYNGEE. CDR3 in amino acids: CASSDGTGRNTIYF. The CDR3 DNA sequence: TGTGCCAGCAGCGACGGGACAGGGAGGAACACCATATATTTT.

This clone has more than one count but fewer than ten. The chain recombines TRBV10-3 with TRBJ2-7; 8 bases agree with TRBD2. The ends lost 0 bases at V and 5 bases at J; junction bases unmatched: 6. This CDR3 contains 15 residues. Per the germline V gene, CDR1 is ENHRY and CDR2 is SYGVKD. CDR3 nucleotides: TGTGCCATCAGTGAGTCAATCGGGACTAGACACGAGCAGTACTTC. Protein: CAISESIGTRHEQYF.

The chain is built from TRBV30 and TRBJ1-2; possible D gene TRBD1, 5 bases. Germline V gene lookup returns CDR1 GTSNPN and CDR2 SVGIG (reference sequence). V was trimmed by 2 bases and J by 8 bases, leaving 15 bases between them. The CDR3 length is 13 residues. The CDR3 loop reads CAWSLDSLGGYTF. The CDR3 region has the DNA TGTGCCTGGAGTCTAGACAGCCTAGGGGGCTACACCTTC.

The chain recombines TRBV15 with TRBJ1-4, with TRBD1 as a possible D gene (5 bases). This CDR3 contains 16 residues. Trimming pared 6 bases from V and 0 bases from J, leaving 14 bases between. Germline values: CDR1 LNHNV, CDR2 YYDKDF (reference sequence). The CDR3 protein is CATSNYRQPTNEKLFF. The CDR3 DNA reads TGTGCCACCAGTAACTACAGACAGCCAACTAATGAAAAACTGTTTTTT.

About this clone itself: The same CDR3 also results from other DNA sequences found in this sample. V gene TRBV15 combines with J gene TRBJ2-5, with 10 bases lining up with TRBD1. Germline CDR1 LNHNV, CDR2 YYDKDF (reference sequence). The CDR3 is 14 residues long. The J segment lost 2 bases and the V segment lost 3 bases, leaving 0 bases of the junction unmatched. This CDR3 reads CATSRDRGQETQYF. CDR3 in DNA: TGTGCCACCAGCAGGGACAGGGGGCAAGAGACCCAGTACTTC.

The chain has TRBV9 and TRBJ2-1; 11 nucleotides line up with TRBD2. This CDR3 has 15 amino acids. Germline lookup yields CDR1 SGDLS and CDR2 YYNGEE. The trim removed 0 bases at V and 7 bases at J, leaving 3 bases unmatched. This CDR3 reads CASSVDSGRANEQFF. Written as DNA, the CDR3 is TGTGCCAGCAGCGTAGATAGCGGGAGGGCGAATGAGCAGTTCTTC.

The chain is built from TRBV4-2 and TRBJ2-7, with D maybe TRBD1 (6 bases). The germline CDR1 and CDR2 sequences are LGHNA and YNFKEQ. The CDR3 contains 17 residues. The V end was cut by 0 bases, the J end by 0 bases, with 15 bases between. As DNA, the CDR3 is TGTGCCAGCAGCCAAGATATTCGGACAGAAACCTCCTACGAGCAGTACTTC. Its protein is CASSQDIRTETSYEQYF.

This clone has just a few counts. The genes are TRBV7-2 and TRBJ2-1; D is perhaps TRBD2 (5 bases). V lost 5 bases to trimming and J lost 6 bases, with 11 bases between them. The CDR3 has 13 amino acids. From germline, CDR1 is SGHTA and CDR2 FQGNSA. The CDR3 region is CASSGTRSNEQFF. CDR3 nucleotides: TGTGCCAGCAGCGGAACTAGGTCCAATGAGCAGTTCTTC.